The present TCR beta chain was sequenced within a study of patients and donors after allogeneic stem cell transplantation. TCRdb recomputed calls from the RT-PCR reads with MiXCR, one row per CDR3 protein. The sample gives 920,000 or so distinct CDR3 sequences, roughly 18% of which show up once; around 6% is in the top ten. The CDR3 is 16 residues long. Trimming took 1 base from V and 1 from J, leaving 11 bases between them. Germline V lookup: CDR1 MNHEY, CDR2 SMNVEV (reference sequence). The receptor was isolated from a human donor who was either an allogeneic HSCT recipient or a stem cell or donor lymphocyte infusion donor (not recorded which). It is not recorded whose cells these are; they may come from a transplant donor. Sequencing used blood, either unsorted or a sorted T cell fraction (not recorded which). The chain uses TRBV27 and TRBJ2-4, with D tentatively TRBD1 (5 bases). CDR3 protein: CASSLWSGMAKNIQYF. CDR3 coding DNA: TGTGCCAGCAGTTTATGGTCAGGGATGGCCAAAAACATTCAGTACTTC.